The TCR beta chain described here comes from a study of blood T cells in healthy people across ages. Through a sample-barcoded 5' primer and a J-beta primer mix, a second PCR was run for roughly 7 to 12 cycles. TCRdb called the 5' RACE reads again in MiXCR, with one record for every CDR3 protein. The table has 1.5 million to 2 million distinct CDR3 sequences, 28% seen once. The sequenced sample was blood. This sequence originates from a woman in her 30s in good health.

The chain's CDR3 is CASSFGIDTEAFF. The CDR3 bases are TGTGCCAGCAGCTTTGGGATCGACACTGAAGCTTTCTTT. The chain couples TRBV5-4 to TRBJ1-1; D ambiguous. Trimming pared 2 bases from V and 3 bases from J, leaving 8 bases between. The CDR3 has 13 residues. Looked up from germline, CDR1 is SGHNT and CDR2 is YYREEE (reference sequence).